This T cell receptor (beta chain) emerged from a study of CD8 T cells in Susac syndrome. After extraction with the RNeasy kit, roughly 0.45 to 1 ug of the RNA was reverse transcribed using random hexamers. TCRdb re-analysed the immunoSEQ multiplex PCR reads in MiXCR, keeping a single row per CDR3 protein. The sample lists some 180,000 distinct CDR3 sequences, about 94% occurring once. Germline V gene lookup returns CDR1 LGHDT and CDR2 YNNKEL (reference sequence). V was clipped by 3 bases and J by 3 bases, with 12 bases between them. The CDR3 extends over 14 amino acids. This clonotype originated in a human donor with Susac syndrome. The V call is TRBV3-1, the J call TRBJ2-7; no clear D. The specimen sequenced was CD4+ T cells from PBMCs. The CDR3 is CASSHRTEDYEQYF. As DNA, the CDR3 is TGTGCCAGCAGCCACCGGACCGAAGACTACGAGCAGTACTTC.